This passage covers 20 T cell receptor beta chains from one sample sequenced in a study of OX40 agonist ivuxolimab in advanced cancers. Generated by immunoSEQ multiplex PCR, the TCRdb table keeps only in-frame clones and is missing some. The sample includes 55,000 to 75,000 clones, 84% of them seen just once. The input for sequencing was CD4+ or CD8+ T cells sorted from blood, taken in a trial of the OX40 agonist ivuxolimab. All receptors derive from an adult with an advanced solid tumor such as melanoma, head and neck, liver or kidney cancer.

The chain couples TRBV18 to TRBJ1-6; 7 bases map to TRBD1. CDR1 and CDR2 from the germline V gene are KGHSH and LQKENI. The junction had 13 bases not matched to a gene; V was cut back by 3 bases and J by 5 bases. The CDR3 covers 18 residues. Here the CDR3 DNA reads TGTGCCAGCTCACCCCGACCGCCTACCGGGACAGATAATTCACCCCTCCACTTT. Protein sequence: CASSPRPPTGTDNSPLHF. Full variable domain (remainder filled in from reference TRBV18 and TRBJ1-6): NAGVMQNPRHLVRRRGQEARLRCSPMKGHSHVYWYRQLPEEGLKFMVYLQKENIIDESGMPKERFSAEFPKEGPSILRIQQVVRGDSAAYFCASSPRPPTGTDNSPLHFGNGTRLTVT.

This clone was seen just once. J is TRBJ2-1 and V is TRBV19; 10 positions match TRBD2. Losses at the gene ends were 2 bases for V and 1 base for J; bases not matched to a gene: 5. The CDR3 loop spans 17 amino acids. In germline, CDR1 is LNHDA, CDR2 SQIVND (reference sequence). In DNA, the CDR3 is TGTGCCAGTAGTATACTAGCGGGAGCTGTGTCCTACAATGAGCAGTTCTTC. Protein product: CASSILAGAVSYNEQFF.

The V gene is TRBV30, the J gene TRBJ2-7; unclear D gene. This CDR3 is 11 amino acids long. V was trimmed by 3 bases and J by 3 bases, leaving 6 bases between them. CDR1 GTSNPN and CDR2 SVGIG come from the germline V gene (reference sequence). Here the CDR3 reads CAWRGFYEQYF. CDR3 DNA: TGTGCCTGGAGGGGCTTCTACGAGCAGTACTTC. The whole variable domain, filled in from reference TRBV30 and TRBJ2-7, reads SQTIHQWPATLVQPVGSPLSLECTVEGTSNPNLYWYRQAAGRGLQLLFYSVGIGQISSEVPQNLSASRPQDRQFILSSKKLLLSDSGFYLCAWRGFYEQYFGPGTRLTVT.

The V and J genes are TRBV6-5 and TRBJ2-7; TRBD1 matches at 10 bases. This CDR3 has 15 residues. Germline V gene lookup returns CDR1 MNHEY and CDR2 SVGAGI. V lost 8 bases, J lost 1 base, and 8 bases stayed unmatched. As DNA, the CDR3 is TGTGCCAGCGCAAAGACAGGGGGCTGGTCCTACGAGCAGTACTTC. Protein product: CASAKTGGWSYEQYF.

The chain links TRBV5-5 to TRBJ1-3; possibly TRBD1 for D (5 bases). The V end was cut by 2 bases, the J end by 4 bases, with 13 bases between. Germline lookup yields CDR1 SGHKS and CDR2 YYEKEE (reference sequence). The CDR3 runs 15 residues. CDR3 nucleotides: TGTGCCAGCAGCTTCTCTGGGGACTACGGAAACACCATATATTTT. It specifies CASSFSGDYGNTIYF.

J is TRBJ1-2 and V is TRBV4-3; no reliable D call. The CDR3 spans 19 residues. CDR1 is LGHNA, CDR2 YSLEER, per germline. V dropped 0 bases and J dropped 4 bases, with 24 bases sitting between them. The CDR3 reads CASSQELGDARFSFYGYTF. In nucleotides, the CDR3 is TGCGCCAGCAGCCAAGAATTAGGAGACGCAAGGTTTTCTTTCTATGGCTACACCTTC.

The V gene is TRBV9, the J gene TRBJ2-7; D might be TRBD2 (6 bases). Germline assignment: CDR1 SGDLS and CDR2 YYNGEE. This CDR3 contains 14 residues. V lost 4 bases to trimming and J lost 2 bases, with 13 bases between them. The CDR3 coding sequence is TGTGCCAGCAGCCCCCCCGCGGGAACCTACGAGCAGTACTTC. It specifies CASSPPAGTYEQYF.

This clone was seen only once. The chain's CDR3 is CASSLGGATAFLGYTF. In DNA, the CDR3 is TGTGCCAGCAGCTTGGGGGGGGCGACGGCGTTCTTGGGCTACACCTTC. The rearrangement joins TRBV11-3 to TRBJ1-2; D is possibly TRBD1 (6 bases). Germline V gives CDR1 SGHNT, CDR2 YENEEA. The CDR3 consists of 16 residues. V was clipped by 3 bases and J by 8 bases, with 22 bases between them.

The gene calls are TRBV6-1 and TRBJ1-2; no firm D call. The CDR3 has 18 amino acids. Germline CDR1 and CDR2: MNHNS and SASEGT. V dropped 2 bases and J dropped 5 bases, with 24 bases sitting between them. The DNA of the CDR3 is TGTGCCAGCAGTGAACCGGAGAACACCGCCTTCGCTTTATATGGCTACACCTTC. Its translation: CASSEPENTAFALYGYTF.

The gene calls are TRBV6-4 and TRBJ1-1; weak D call: TRBD1 (5 bases). This CDR3 comprises 17 residues. Germline CDR1 and CDR2: MRHNA and SNTAGT. The V and J ends lost 0 bases and 0 bases respectively, with 14 bases between them. CDR3: CASSDSRDGRLNTEAFF. The CDR3 bases are TGTGCCAGCAGTGACTCGCGGGACGGCCGCCTGAACACTGAAGCTTTCTTT.

The rearrangement links TRBV5-1 to TRBJ1-2; 8 bases are shared with TRBD1. J was trimmed by 8 bases and V by 5 bases; bases with no gene match: 11. The CDR3 has 14 amino acids. Germline CDR1 SGHRS, CDR2 YFSETQ. The CDR3 region has the DNA TGCGCCAGCAGGCCAACAGGGGGAGTAAAGGGCTACACCTTC. Protein: CASRPTGGVKGYTF.

The sample holds a few counts of this clone. The same CDR3 arises from other DNA sequences in this sample as well. This chain links TRBV5-1 with TRBJ1-2; D is unresolved. Trimming shortened V by 0 bases and J by 7 bases, and 10 bases separated the two germline ends. The germline gives CDR1 SGHRS, CDR2 YFSETQ. The CDR3 is 13 amino acids. CDR3 amino acids: CASSLAGGRGYTF. The CDR3 nucleotides are TGCGCCAGCAGCTTGGCCGGAGGGCGTGGCTACACCTTC.

The DNA for the CDR3 is TGTGCTAGTGGTTTCATCGCTAGCGGGCGCAATGAGCAGTTCTTC. Its translation is CASGFIASGRNEQFF. The chain combines TRBV12-5 with TRBJ2-1; TRBD2 aligns across 8 bases. The CDR3 contains 15 residues. The V gene end was trimmed by 3 bases and the J gene end by 6 bases; junction bases not matched to a gene: 7. The germline V gene has CDR1 LGHNT and CDR2 FRNRAP.

This chain uses TRBV6-5 with TRBJ2-1; 13 nucleotides agree with TRBD2. V gave up 2 bases and J gave up 9 bases; unmatched junction bases: 7. CDR1 is MNHEY, CDR2 SVGAGI, per germline. This CDR3 is built from 16 residues. CDR3 region: CASSYLTSGGGGEQFF. CDR3 bases: TGTGCCAGCAGTTACCTCACTAGCGGGGGGGGTGGTGAGCAGTTCTTC.

The chain couples TRBV19 to TRBJ1-1, with D unresolved. The CDR3 consists of 13 residues. Germline loops: CDR1 LNHDA, CDR2 SQIVND (reference sequence). V lost 2 bases to trimming and J lost 0 bases, with 4 bases between them. The CDR3 spells CASSIQMNTEAFF. The CDR3 DNA reads as TGTGCCAGTAGTATACAAATGAACACTGAAGCTTTCTTT.

The sample holds a few counts of this clone. The chain couples TRBV19 to TRBJ1-5; D gene uncertain. This CDR3 region has 13 residues. The V gene's germline CDR1 is LNHDA and CDR2 SQIVND (reference sequence). The V and J ends lost 1 base and 7 bases respectively, with 8 bases between them. The DNA for the CDR3 is TGTGCCAGTAGTATAGCTCACGAGCAGCCCCAGCATTTT. Translation gives CASSIAHEQPQHF. Complete variable domain (other parts from reference TRBV19 and TRBJ1-5): DGGITQSPKYLFRKEGQNVTLSCEQNLNHDAMYWYRQDPGQGLRLIYYSQIVNDFQKGDIAEGYSVSREKKESFPLTVTSAQKNPTAFYLCASSIAHEQPQHFGDGTRLSIL.

This sequence joins TRBV30 and TRBJ1-2; D is perhaps TRBD1 (6 bases). CDR3 size: 14 residues. V shed 5 bases and J shed 2 bases, with 15 bases lying between them. Per germline, CDR1 GTSNPN and CDR2 SVGIG (reference sequence). The CDR3 protein is CAWGHLGGNYGYTF. CDR3 nucleotides: TGTGCCTGGGGCCACTTGGGGGGCAACTATGGCTACACCTTC.

This clone was recorded only once. J is TRBJ2-7 and V is TRBV7-9, with 8 bases identical to TRBD1. Germline V CDR1 and CDR2: SEHNR, FQNEAQ (reference sequence). V dropped 5 bases and J dropped 0; count of bases not matched to a gene: 6. This CDR3 has 15 amino acids. CDR3 bases: TGTGCCAGCAGCCGAGACAGGGGCAGCTCCTACGAGCAGTACTTC. The encoded protein is CASSRDRGSSYEQYF.

The CDR3 protein is CASSSVGTESQPQHF. CDR3 DNA sequence: TGTGCCAGTAGCTCTGTCGGGACAGAGAGTCAGCCCCAGCATTTT. The rearrangement links TRBV19 to TRBJ1-5, with 7 bases identical to TRBD1. The CDR3 has 15 amino acids. V was clipped by 6 bases and J by 6 bases; unmatched bases: 11. The V gene's germline CDR1 is LNHDA and CDR2 SQIVND (reference sequence).

The chain links TRBV10-2 to TRBJ2-1, with 11 bases that match TRBD2. V dropped 5 bases and J dropped 0; count of bases not matched to a gene: 6. Germline V CDR1 and CDR2: WSHSY, SAAADI. There are 17 residues in the CDR3. The DNA of the CDR3 is TGCGCCAGCAGTTCTAGCGGGAGGCGCAGCTCCTACAATGAGCAGTTCTTC. It yields the protein CASSSSGRRSSYNEQFF.